This T cell receptor beta chain was identified during a study of post-analysis software for immune sequencing data. General study findings and limits: Samples prepared in the same batch strongly co-clustered by F measure. When patients were compared with controls, roughly five TRBV segments were more frequent, TRBV5-6, TRBV5-1 and TRBV20-1 among them.

CDR1 MNHEY and CDR2 SVGAGI come from the germline V gene. The ends were cut back, 4 bases at V and 7 bases at J, with 13 bases in the middle. This CDR3 spans 14 amino acids. As regards this clonotype: No antigen is known for it.

Carried by the TCR beta cDNA libraries were unique molecular identifiers. The yield from approximately 1 to 10 million T cells was 500,000 or so cDNA molecules in total. TCRdb independently ran MiXCR on the PCR reads; one entry per CDR3 protein. The table lists more than 450,000 distinct CDR3 sequences, around 36% of them singletons, with about 6% in the top ten. Sequenced material: blood. The chain is built from TRBV6-5 and TRBJ1-4, with D possibly matching TRBD1 (6 bases). The receptor was derived from a girl aged 2-17 years with multiple sclerosis. The CDR3 region has the DNA TGTGCCAGCAGTTCCTCTCGGACAGCTGAAAAACTGTTTTTT. Translated, it gives CASSSSRTAEKLFF.